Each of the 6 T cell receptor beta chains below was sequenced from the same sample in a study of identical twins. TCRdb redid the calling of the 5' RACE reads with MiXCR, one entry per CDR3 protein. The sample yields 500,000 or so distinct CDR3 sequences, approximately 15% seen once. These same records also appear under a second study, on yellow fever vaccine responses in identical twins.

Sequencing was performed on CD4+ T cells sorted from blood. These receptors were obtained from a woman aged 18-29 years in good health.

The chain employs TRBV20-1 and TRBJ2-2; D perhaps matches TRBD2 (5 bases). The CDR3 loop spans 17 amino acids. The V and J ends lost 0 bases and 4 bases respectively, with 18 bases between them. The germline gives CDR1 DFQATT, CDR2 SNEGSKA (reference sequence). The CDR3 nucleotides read TGCAGTGCTAGAGACCTTACACACGGAGGAGGCACCGGGGAGCTGTTTTTT. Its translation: CSARDLTHGGGTGELFF.

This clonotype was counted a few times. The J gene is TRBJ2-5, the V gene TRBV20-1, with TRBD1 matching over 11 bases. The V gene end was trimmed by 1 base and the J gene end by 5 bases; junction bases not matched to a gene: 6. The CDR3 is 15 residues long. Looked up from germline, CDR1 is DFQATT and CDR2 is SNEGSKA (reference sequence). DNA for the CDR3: TGCAGTGCTAGAGTATGGGACAGGGGGAGGGAGACCCAGTACTTC. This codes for CSARVWDRGRETQYF.

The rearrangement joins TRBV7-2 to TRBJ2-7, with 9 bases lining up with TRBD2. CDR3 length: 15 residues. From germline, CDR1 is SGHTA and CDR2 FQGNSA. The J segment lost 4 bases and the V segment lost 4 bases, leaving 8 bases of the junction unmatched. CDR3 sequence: CASSWKGLAAYEQYF. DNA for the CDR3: TGTGCCAGCAGCTGGAAGGGACTAGCAGCTTACGAGCAGTACTTC.

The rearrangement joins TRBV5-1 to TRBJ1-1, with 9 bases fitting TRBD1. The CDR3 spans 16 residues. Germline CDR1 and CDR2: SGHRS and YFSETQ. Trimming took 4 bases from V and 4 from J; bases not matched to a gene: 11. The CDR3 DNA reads TGCGCCAGCAGCGTCTCCGGGACAGGGTATGGCACTGAAGCTTTCTTT. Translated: CASSVSGTGYGTEAFF.

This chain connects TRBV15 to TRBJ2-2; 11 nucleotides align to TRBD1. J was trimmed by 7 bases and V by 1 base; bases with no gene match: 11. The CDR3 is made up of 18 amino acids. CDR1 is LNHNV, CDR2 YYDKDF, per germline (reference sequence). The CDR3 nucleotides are TGTGCCACCAGCAGAGGGACAGGGGGCGCGGCATTGGTCGGGGAGCTGTTTTTT. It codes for CATSRGTGGAALVGELFF.

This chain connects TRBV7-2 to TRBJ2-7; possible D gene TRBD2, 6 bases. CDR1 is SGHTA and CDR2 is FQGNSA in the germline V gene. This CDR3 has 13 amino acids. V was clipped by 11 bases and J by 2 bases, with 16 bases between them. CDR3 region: CAASAGPTYEQYF. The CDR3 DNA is TGTGCCGCCTCGGCGGGACCAACCTACGAGCAGTACTTC.